This is a list of T cell receptor beta chains from one sample in a study of blood T cell repertoires in COVID-19. Sequencing was performed with immunoSEQ multiplex PCR; in TCRdb, only in-frame clones are kept and a portion is missing. Of roughly 140,000 clones listed, 70% to 90% are singletons. Specimen: PBMCs or T cells enriched from blood (not recorded which). The receptors derive from a woman in her twenties or thirties with acute COVID-19. The CDR3 runs from the conserved cysteine through the conserved F or W. D genes are given only for firm matches. Clone size is stated in some rows and not others, as once, few, many or a class when expanded.

abundance,j_gene,v_gene,d_gene,CDR3nt,CDR3aa
once,TRBJ1-3,TRBV2,-,TGTGCCAGCAGGGAGGATTGGGGCTCTGGAAACACCATATATTTT,CASREDWGSGNTIYF
-,TRBJ1-1,TRBV6-2/TRBV6-3,-,TGTGCCAGCAGTACCCCGGGGGGCCACACTGAAGCTTTCTTT,CASSTPGGHTEAFF
-,TRBJ2-3,TRBV27,TRBD1,TGTGCCAGCAGGGGACAGGGGGCCAGAACTGGGCCTAGCACAGATACGCAGTATTTT,CASRGQGARTGPSTDTQYF
-,TRBJ1-1,TRBV9,-,TGTGCCAGCAGCGGGATTACCACAGGGCTGAACACTGAAGCTTTCTTT,CASSGITTGLNTEAFF
-,TRBJ2-7,TRBV5-6,TRBD1,TGTGCCAGCAGCTCGGGGACAGGGGGTCGCGAGCAGTACTTC,CASSSGTGGREQYF
-,TRBJ1-5,TRBV18,TRBD1,TGTGCCAGCTCACCGGGACAGGTGGTATTACCCCAGCATTTT,CASSPGQVVLPQHF
once,TRBJ2-3,TRBV6-2/TRBV6-3,TRBD2,TGTGCCAGCAGTTACTCGAGGGCTAGCGGGAGGGCCAGCACAGATACGCAGTATTTT,CASSYSRASGRASTDTQYF
once,TRBJ2-1,TRBV5-5,TRBD2,TGTGCCAGCAGCTTGGAGGGACTAGCGGGAGTCTTTGAGCAGTTCTTC,CASSLEGLAGVFEQFF
-,TRBJ1-2,TRBV28,TRBD1,TGTGCCAGCAGTTCGGTGATTGCGGGGACAGAACTATTGTTCGGCTACACCTTC,CASSSVIAGTELLFGYTF
-,TRBJ2-1,TRBV3-1/TRBV3-2,-,TGTGCCAGCAGCCAAGACGGGAGTATCCACAATGAGCAGTTCTTC,CASSQDGSIHNEQFF
-,TRBJ2-2,TRBV27,TRBD1,TGTGCCAGCAGTTGGGGGACAGGGGCCACCGGGGAGCTGTTTTTT,CASSWGTGATGELFF
-,TRBJ2-5,TRBV7-2,-,TGTGCCAGCAGCTTAGACAGGCAAGAGGCCCAGTACTTC,CASSLDRQEAQYF
once,TRBJ1-1,TRBV2,-,TGTGCCAGCTATCCTACCCTCGCCACTGAAGCTTTCTTT,CASYPTLATEAFF
-,TRBJ2-2,TRBV6-4,-,TGTGCCAGCAGTCGACTATCGAACACCGGGGAGCTGTTTTTT,CASSRLSNTGELFF
-,TRBJ2-2,TRBV5-1,-,TGCGCCAGCAGCTTGGACGGTCCATCCGCGGGGGAGCTGTTTTTT,CASSLDGPSAGELFF
-,TRBJ2-2,TRBV19,TRBD2,TGTGCCAGTCTGTGGGAGGGCGGCACCGGGGAGCTGTTTTTT,CASLWEGGTGELFF
-,TRBJ1-5,TRBV24-1,TRBD1,TGTGCCACCAGTGATCCTTCAGGGGGACCGTATAGCAATCAGCCCCAGCATTTT,CATSDPSGGPYSNQPQHF
-,TRBJ2-5,TRBV7-2,TRBD1,TGTGCCAGCAACTTAAGGGACAGGCACCAAGAGACCCAGTACTTC,CASNLRDRHQETQYF
-,TRBJ2-7,TRBV18,TRBD2,TGTGCCAGCTCACCAAGCCCCGGACTAGCGGGGAGCTACGAGCAGTACTTC,CASSPSPGLAGSYEQYF
-,TRBJ2-1,TRBV7-8,-,TGTGCCAGCAGCCCCCGTGCAGGGCCCAATGAGCAGTTCTTC,CASSPRAGPNEQFF
-,TRBJ2-5,TRBV4-3,-,TGCGCCAGCAGCCCGAGGGCCAAGAACCAAGAGACCCAGTACTTC,CASSPRAKNQETQYF
-,TRBJ2-3,TRBV12-5,-,TGTGCTAGTGGTTTTGGTAGCGGCACAGATACGCAGTATTTT,CASGFGSGTDTQYF
-,TRBJ1-1,TRBV27,TRBD1,TGTGCCAGCAGTTTTTCCCTCGACAGGGCCACTGAAGCTTTCTTT,CASSFSLDRATEAFF
-,TRBJ2-4,TRBV7-9,-,TGTGCCAGCAGCGGGCGGGACGACGGGATCAAAAACATTCAGTACTTC,CASSGRDDGIKNIQYF
-,TRBJ1-5,TRBV2,-,TGTGCCAGCAGTACAGGGCTTAGCAATCAGCCCCAGCATTTT,CASSTGLSNQPQHF
once,TRBJ1-2,TRBV27,-,TGTGCCAGCAGTTTAAACGGGGTCCCAGACTATGGCTACACCTTC,CASSLNGVPDYGYTF
-,TRBJ2-7,TRBV10-3,TRBD1,TGTGCCATCAGTGGGACAGGAGTGGGCGAGCAGTACTTC,CAISGTGVGEQYF
-,TRBJ1-2,TRBV6-4,-,TGTGCCAGCAGTGATATGGCTGGCAGTTCCTATGGCTACACCTTC,CASSDMAGSSYGYTF
once,TRBJ1-2,TRBV7-2,-,TGTGCCAGCAGCTTTGTCCAGGGTGGAGGCTACACCTTC,CASSFVQGGGYTF
-,TRBJ2-2,TRBV29-1,-,TGCAGCGCCAATGGACAGTCCGGGGAGCTGTTTTTT,CSANGQSGELFF
few,TRBJ2-7,TRBV4-1,TRBD1,TGCGCCAGCAGCCAAGTGGGGACAGGTCCCTACGAGCAGTACTTC,CASSQVGTGPYEQYF
-,TRBJ2-7,TRBV9,-,TGTGCCAGCAGCGTAGAGAACACCCCGTACGAGCAGTACTTC,CASSVENTPYEQYF
-,TRBJ1-4,TRBV7-2,-,TGTGCCAGCAGCTTGGCTACTCCCTCGAGAGGAAAACTGTTTTTT,CASSLATPSRGKLFF
-,TRBJ2-2,TRBV11-1,-,TGTGCCAGCAGCCCCCGGGGGGCGGGAAACGGGGAGCTGTTTTTT,CASSPRGAGNGELFF
-,TRBJ1-4,TRBV4-3,TRBD1,TGCGCCAGCAGCCAACACAGGGGAGACGAAAAACTGTTTTTT,CASSQHRGDEKLFF
-,TRBJ1-1,TRBV10-3,-,TGTGCCATCAGTCAGGGGACCACTATGAACACTGAAGCTTTCTTT,CAISQGTTMNTEAFF
-,TRBJ2-1,TRBV27,TRBD1,TGTGCCAGCATAAAATGGACAGGGGGCGGTCACAATGAGCAGTTCTTC,CASIKWTGGGHNEQFF
-,TRBJ2-5,TRBV11-2,-,TGTGCCAGCAGCTTCGACTTGCAGGGGCTCAAGACCCAGTACTTC,CASSFDLQGLKTQYF
-,TRBJ1-1,TRBV27,TRBD1,TGTGCCAGCAGTCTCCAACAGGGGTTGTACACTGAAGCTTTCTTT,CASSLQQGLYTEAFF
-,TRBJ2-2,TRBV5-1,-,TGCGCCAGCAGGGACACCTCGAACACCGGGGAGCTGTTTTTT,CASRDTSNTGELFF
-,TRBJ2-7,TRBV5-6,-,TGTGCCAGCAGCTTAAGTGGTAGCGAGCAGTACTTC,CASSLSGSEQYF
-,TRBJ1-5,TRBV6-2/TRBV6-3,-,TGTGCCAGCAGTTGGACAGCTCCCCAGCCCCAGCATTTT,CASSWTAPQPQHF
-,TRBJ2-1,TRBV6-2/TRBV6-3,-,TGTGCCAGCAGTTACCCTGGGGCTAGAAATGAGCAGTTCTTC,CASSYPGARNEQFF
-,TRBJ2-3,TRBV5-5,TRBD1,TGTGCCAGCAGCTTGCCACAGGGGGGCACAGATACGCAGTATTTT,CASSLPQGGTDTQYF
-,TRBJ1-2,TRBV28,TRBD1,TGTGCCAGCAGTTTATCAACAGGGGGGGGCTATGGCTACACCTTC,CASSLSTGGGYGYTF
-,TRBJ1-1,TRBV3-1/TRBV3-2,TRBD1,TGTGCCAGCAGCCACTCGACAGGGACCACTGAAGCTTTCTTT,CASSHSTGTTEAFF
-,TRBJ1-1,TRBV7-8,TRBD1,TGTGCCAGCAGCCCGGGACAGGGGACTGAAGCTTTCTTT,CASSPGQGTEAFF
-,TRBJ2-5,TRBV18,TRBD2,TGTGCCAGCTCACCGGGGAGCGGGAGTTATGAGACCCAGTACTTC,CASSPGSGSYETQYF
-,TRBJ1-1,TRBV29-1,-,TGCAGCGTTGTGGTGGCAGTTATGAACACTGAAGCTTTCTTT,CSVVVAVMNTEAFF
-,TRBJ1-3,TRBV9,-,TGTGCCAGCAGCCCCGACCTCGACGGGAGGTCTACTGGAAACACCATATATTTT,CASSPDLDGRSTGNTIYF
-,TRBJ1-5,TRBV28,-,TGTGCCAGCAGTTCCACAGGGTCCAATCAGCCCCAGCATTTT,CASSSTGSNQPQHF
-,TRBJ1-1,TRBV28,-,TGTGCCAGCAGTTTAAGTGCAGGGGCGGGGAACACTGAAGCTTTCTTT,CASSLSAGAGNTEAFF
-,TRBJ2-1,TRBV19,-,TGCGCCAGTACTAGCTCCTACAATGAGCAGTTCTTC,CASTSSYNEQFF
-,TRBJ1-1,TRBV2,TRBD1,TGTGCCACCGACAGGGGTAGGGACACTGAAGCTTTCTTT,CATDRGRDTEAFF
-,TRBJ2-3,TRBV19,TRBD2,TGTGCCAGTAGTCCGGGACTAGCGGGAGGGCCTAGCACAGATACGCAGTATTTT,CASSPGLAGGPSTDTQYF
once,TRBJ2-3,TRBV7-2,TRBD1,TGTGCCAGCAGCTTACAAGGGACAGCAACCACAGATACGCAGTATTTT,CASSLQGTATTDTQYF
once,TRBJ2-2,TRBV4-2,TRBD1,TGTGCCAGCAGCCAACGGGACAGTAACACCGGGGAGCTGTTTTTT,CASSQRDSNTGELFF
-,TRBJ2-7,TRBV11-3,TRBD1,TGTGCCAGCAGCCCCAACTCGGGACAGGGTGTTTACGAGCAGTACTTC,CASSPNSGQGVYEQYF
once,TRBJ2-1,TRBV5-1,TRBD1,TGCGCCAGCAGCTTGGGACAGGGGGTTAATGAGCAGTTCTTC,CASSLGQGVNEQFF
-,TRBJ2-3,TRBV30,-,TGTGCCTGGAGAACGAAGCGTTTGGGTACAGATACGCAGTATTTT,CAWRTKRLGTDTQYF